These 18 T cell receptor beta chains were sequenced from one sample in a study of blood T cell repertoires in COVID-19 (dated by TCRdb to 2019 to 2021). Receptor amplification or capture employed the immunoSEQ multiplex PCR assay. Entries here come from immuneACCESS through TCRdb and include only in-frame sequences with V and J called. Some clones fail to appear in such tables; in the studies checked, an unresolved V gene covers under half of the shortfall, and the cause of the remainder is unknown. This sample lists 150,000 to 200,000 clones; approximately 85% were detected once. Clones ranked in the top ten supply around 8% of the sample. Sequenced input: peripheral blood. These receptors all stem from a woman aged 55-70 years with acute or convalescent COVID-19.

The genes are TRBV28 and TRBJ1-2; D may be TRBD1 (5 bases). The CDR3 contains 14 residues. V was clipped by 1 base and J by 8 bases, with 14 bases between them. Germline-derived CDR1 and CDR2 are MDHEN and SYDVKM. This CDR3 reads CASSLLAGRGGYTF. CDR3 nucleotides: TGTGCCAGCAGTTTATTGGCAGGGAGGGGCGGCTACACCTTC.

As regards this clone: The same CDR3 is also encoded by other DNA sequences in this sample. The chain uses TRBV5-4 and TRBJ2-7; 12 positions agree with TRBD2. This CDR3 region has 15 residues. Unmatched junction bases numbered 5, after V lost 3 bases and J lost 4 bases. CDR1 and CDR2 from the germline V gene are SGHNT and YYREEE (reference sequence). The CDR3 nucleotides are TGTGCCAGCAGCTCAACCGGGACTAGCGGGTACGAGCAGTACTTC. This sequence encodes CASSSTGTSGYEQYF.

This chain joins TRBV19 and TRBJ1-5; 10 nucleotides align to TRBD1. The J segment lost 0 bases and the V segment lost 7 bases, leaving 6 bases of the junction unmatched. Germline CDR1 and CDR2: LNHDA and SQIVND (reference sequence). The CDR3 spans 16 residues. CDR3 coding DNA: TGTGCCAGTACCTTGGGACAGGGGAATAGCAATCAGCCCCAGCATTTT. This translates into CASTLGQGNSNQPQHF.

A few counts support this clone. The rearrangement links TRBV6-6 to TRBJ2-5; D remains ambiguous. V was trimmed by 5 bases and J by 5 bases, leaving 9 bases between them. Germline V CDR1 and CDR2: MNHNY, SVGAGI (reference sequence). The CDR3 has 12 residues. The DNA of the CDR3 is TGTGCCAGCAGTCCCTCCAGGGAGACCCAGTACTTC. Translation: CASSPSRETQYF.

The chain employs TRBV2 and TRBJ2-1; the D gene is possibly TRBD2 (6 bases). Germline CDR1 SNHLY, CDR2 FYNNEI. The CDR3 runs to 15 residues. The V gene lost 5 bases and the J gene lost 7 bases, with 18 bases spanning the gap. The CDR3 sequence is CASSLTLALPNEQFF. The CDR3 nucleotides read TGTGCCAGCAGTTTGACTCTAGCGTTACCTAATGAGCAGTTCTTC.

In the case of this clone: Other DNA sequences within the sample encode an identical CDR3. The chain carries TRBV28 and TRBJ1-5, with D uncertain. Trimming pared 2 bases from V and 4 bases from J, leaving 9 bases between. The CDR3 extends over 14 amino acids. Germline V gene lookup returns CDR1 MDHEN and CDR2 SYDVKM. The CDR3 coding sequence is TGTGCCAGCAGTTTAGGGCAGATAAATCAGCCCCAGCATTTT. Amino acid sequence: CASSLGQINQPQHF.

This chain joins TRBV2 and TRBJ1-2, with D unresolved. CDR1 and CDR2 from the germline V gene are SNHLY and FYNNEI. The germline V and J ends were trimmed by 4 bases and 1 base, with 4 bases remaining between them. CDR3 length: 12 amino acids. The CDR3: CASSVGNYGYTF. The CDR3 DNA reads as TGTGCCAGCAGTGTCGGTAACTATGGCTACACCTTC.

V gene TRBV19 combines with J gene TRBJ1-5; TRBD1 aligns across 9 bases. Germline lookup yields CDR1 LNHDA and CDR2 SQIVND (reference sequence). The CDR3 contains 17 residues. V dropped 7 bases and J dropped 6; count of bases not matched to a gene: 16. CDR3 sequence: CASNPDRGTLMIQPQHF. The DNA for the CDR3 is TGTGCCAGTAACCCGGACAGGGGAACACTCATGATTCAGCCCCAGCATTTT.

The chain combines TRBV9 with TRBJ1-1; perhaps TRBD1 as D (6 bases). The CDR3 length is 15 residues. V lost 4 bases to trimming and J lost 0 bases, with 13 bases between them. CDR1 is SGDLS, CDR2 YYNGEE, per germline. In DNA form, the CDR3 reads TGTGCCAGCAGCCTGCATGGGGGCATGAACACTGAAGCTTTCTTT. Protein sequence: CASSLHGGMNTEAFF.

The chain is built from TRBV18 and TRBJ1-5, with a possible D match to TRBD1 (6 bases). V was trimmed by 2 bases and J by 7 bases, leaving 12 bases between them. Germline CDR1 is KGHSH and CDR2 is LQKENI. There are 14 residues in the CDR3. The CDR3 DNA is TGTGCCAGCTCACCAAACAGGGACCGGCAGCCCCAGCATTTT. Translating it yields CASSPNRDRQPQHF.

Here the CDR3 reads CASLGLTEAFF. The CDR3 nucleotides read TGTGCCAGCCTGGGGCTCACTGAAGCTTTCTTT. This chain links TRBV6-6 with TRBJ1-1; possibly TRBD1 for D (5 bases). The germline V and J ends were trimmed by 8 bases and 4 bases, with 8 bases remaining between them. The CDR3 is made up of 11 amino acids. Per the germline V gene, CDR1 is MNHNY and CDR2 is SVGAGI (reference sequence).

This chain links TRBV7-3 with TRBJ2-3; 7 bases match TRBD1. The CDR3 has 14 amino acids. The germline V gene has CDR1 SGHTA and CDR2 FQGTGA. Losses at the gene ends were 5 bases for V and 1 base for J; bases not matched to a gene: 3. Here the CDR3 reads CASSTGQGTDTQYF. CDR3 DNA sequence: TGTGCCAGCAGCACCGGACAGGGCACAGATACGCAGTATTTT.

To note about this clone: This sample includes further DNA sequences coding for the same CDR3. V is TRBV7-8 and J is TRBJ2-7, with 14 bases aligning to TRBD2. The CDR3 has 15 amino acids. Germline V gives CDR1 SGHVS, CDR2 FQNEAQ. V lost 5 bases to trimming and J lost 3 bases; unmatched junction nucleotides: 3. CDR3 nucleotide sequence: TGTGCCAGCAGCGAGGGACTAGCGGGGGTCTACGAGCAGTACGTC. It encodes CASSEGLAGVYEQYV.

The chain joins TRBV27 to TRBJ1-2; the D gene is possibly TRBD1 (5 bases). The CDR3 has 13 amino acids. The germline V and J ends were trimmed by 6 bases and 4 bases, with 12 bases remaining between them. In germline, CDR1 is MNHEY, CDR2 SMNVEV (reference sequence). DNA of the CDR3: TGTGCCAGCAGCCCGGGGGTAGGCTATGGCTACACCTTC. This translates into CASSPGVGYGYTF.

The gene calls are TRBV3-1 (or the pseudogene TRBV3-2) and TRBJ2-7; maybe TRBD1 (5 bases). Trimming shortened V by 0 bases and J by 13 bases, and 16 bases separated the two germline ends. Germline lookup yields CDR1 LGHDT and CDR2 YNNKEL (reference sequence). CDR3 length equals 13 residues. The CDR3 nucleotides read TGTGCCAGCAGCCAAGACTGGGGCTTACCACCTTACTTC. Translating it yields CASSQDWGLPPYF.

The DNA for the CDR3 is TGTGCCAGCGAGGGACAGGGGAGAGGGGAGCTGTTTTTT. Its translation: CASEGQGRGELFF. V and J are TRBV2 and TRBJ2-2, with 10 nucleotides matching TRBD1. V dropped 8 bases and J dropped 8; count of bases not matched to a gene: 5. CDR3 length: 13 residues. Germline V gene sequence: CDR1 SNHLY, CDR2 FYNNEI.

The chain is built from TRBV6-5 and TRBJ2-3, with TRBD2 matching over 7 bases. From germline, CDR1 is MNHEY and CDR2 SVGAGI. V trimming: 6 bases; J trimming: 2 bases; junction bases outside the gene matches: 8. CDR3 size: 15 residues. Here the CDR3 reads CASSLEAGLTDTQYF. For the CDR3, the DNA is TGTGCCAGCAGCCTAGAAGCGGGACTCACAGATACGCAGTATTTT.

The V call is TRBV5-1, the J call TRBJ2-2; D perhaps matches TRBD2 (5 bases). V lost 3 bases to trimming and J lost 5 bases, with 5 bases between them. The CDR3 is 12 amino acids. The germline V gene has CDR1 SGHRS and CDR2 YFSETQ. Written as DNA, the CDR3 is TGCGCCAGCAGCTGGGAGACCGGGGAGCTGTTTTTT. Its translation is CASSWETGELFF. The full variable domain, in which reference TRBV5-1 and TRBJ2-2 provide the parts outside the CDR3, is KAGVTQTPRYLIKTRGQQVTLSCSPISGHRSVSWYQQTPGQGLQFLFEYFSETQRNKGNFPGRFSGRQFSNSRSEMNVSTLELGDSALYLCASSWETGELFFGEGSRLTVL.